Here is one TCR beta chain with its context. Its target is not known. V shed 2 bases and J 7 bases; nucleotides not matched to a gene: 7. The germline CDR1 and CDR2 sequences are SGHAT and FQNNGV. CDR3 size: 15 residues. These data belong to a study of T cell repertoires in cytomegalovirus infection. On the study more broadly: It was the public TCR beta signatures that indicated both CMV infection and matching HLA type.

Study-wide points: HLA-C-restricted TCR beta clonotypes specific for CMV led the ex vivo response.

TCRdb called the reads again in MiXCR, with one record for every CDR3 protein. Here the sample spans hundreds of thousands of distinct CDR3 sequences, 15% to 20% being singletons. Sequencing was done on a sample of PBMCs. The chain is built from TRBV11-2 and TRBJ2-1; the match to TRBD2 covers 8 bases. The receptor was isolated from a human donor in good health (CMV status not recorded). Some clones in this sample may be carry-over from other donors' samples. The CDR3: CASSLFRGGMNEQFF. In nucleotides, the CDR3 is TGTGCCAGCAGCTTATTTCGGGGGGGCATGAATGAGCAGTTCTTC.